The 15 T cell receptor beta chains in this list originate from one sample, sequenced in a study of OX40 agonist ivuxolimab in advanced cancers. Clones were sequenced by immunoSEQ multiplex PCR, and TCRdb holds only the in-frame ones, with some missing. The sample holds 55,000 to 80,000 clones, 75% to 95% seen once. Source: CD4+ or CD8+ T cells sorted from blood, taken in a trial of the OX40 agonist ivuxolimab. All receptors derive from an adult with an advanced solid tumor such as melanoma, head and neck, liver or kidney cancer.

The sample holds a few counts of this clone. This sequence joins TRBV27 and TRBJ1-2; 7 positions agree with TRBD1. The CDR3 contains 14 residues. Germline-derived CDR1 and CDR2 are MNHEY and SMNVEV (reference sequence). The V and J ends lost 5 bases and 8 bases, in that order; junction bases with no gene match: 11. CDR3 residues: CASSPSTGVGGYTF. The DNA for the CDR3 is TGTGCCAGCAGTCCTTCTACAGGGGTCGGAGGCTACACCTTC.

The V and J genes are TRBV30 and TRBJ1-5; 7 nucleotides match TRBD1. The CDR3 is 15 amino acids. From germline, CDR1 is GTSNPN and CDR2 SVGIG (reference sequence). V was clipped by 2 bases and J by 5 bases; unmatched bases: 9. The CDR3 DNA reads TGTGCCTGGAGTAGGGGGCAGGGAGGTGATCAGCCCCAGCATTTT. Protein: CAWSRGQGGDQPQHF. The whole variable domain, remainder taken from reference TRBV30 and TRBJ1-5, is SQTIHQWPATLVQPVGSPLSLECTVEGTSNPNLYWYRQAAGRGLQLLFYSVGIGQISSEVPQNLSASRPQDRQFILSSKKLLLSDSGFYLCAWSRGQGGDQPQHFGDGTRLSIL.

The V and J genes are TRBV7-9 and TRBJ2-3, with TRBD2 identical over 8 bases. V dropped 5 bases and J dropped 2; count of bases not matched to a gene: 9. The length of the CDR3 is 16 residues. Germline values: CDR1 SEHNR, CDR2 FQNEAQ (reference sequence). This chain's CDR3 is CASSNPSGGFTDTQYF. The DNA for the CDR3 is TGTGCCAGCAGCAACCCCTCGGGGGGGTTCACAGATACGCAGTATTTT.

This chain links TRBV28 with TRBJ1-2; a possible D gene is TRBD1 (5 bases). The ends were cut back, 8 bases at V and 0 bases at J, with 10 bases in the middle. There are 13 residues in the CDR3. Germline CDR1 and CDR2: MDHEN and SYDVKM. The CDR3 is CASGGAPNYGYTF. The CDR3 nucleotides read TGTGCCAGCGGGGGTGCCCCTAACTATGGCTACACCTTC.

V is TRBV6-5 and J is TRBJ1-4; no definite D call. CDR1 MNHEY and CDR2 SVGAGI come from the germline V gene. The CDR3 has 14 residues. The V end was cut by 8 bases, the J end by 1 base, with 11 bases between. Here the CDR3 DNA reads TGTGCCAGCGGACTCGATGGAACTAATGAAAAACTGTTTTTT. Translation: CASGLDGTNEKLFF.

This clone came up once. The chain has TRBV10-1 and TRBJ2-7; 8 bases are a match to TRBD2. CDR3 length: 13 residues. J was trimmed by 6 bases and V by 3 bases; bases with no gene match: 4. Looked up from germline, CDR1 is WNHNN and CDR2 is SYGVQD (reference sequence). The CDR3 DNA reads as TGCGCCAGCAGTGATAGTCTAGCGGGCGAGCAGTACTTC. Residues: CASSDSLAGEQYF.

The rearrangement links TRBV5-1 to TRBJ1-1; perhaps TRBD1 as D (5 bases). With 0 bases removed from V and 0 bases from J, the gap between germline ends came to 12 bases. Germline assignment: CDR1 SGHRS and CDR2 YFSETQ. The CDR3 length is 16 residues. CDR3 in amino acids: CASSLGWGQVNTEAFF. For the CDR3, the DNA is TGCGCCAGCAGCTTGGGCTGGGGCCAGGTGAACACTGAAGCTTTCTTT.

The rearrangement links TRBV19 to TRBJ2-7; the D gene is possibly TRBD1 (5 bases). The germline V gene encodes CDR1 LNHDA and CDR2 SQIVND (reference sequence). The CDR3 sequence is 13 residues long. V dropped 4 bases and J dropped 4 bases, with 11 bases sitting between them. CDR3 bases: TGTGCCAGTAGTAAAGACAGATATTACGAGCAGTACTTC. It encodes CASSKDRYYEQYF.

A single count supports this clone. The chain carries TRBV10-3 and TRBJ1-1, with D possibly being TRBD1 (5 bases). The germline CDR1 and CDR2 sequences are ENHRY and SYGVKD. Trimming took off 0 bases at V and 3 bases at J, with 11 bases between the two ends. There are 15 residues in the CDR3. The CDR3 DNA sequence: TGTGCCATCAGTGAGTCGACAGTCGGGGACACTGAAGCTTTCTTT. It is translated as CAISESTVGDTEAFF.

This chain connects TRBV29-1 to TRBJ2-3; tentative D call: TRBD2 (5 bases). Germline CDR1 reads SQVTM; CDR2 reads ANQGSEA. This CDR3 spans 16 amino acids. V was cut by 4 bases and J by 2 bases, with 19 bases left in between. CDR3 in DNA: TGCAGCGTTGTCCCATTGGAGAGGGCATACACAGATACGCAGTATTTT. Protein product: CSVVPLERAYTDTQYF.

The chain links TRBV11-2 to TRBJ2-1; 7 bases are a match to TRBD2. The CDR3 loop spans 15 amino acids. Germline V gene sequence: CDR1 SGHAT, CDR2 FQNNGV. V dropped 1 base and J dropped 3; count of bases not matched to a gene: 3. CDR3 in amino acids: CASSLVASGYNEQFF. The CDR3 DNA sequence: TGTGCCAGCAGCTTAGTTGCTAGCGGCTACAATGAGCAGTTCTTC.

The CDR3 region has the DNA TGTGCCAGCAGTTACGATCAGGGATGGAATCAGCCCCAGCATTTT. Translated, it gives CASSYDQGWNQPQHF. The V call is TRBV28, the J call TRBJ1-5, with D perhaps TRBD1 (5 bases). V lost 4 bases and J lost 4, with 14 bases in between. Germline loops: CDR1 MDHEN, CDR2 SYDVKM. This CDR3 region has 15 residues.

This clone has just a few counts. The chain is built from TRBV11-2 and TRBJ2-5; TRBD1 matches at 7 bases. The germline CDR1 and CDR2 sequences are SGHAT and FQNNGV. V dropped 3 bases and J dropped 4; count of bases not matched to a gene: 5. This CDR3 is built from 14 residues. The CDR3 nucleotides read TGTGCCAGCAGCTTGACAGGGAGTACAGAGACCCAGTACTTC. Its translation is CASSLTGSTETQYF. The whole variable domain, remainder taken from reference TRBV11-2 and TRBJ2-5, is EAGVAQSPRYKIIEKRQSVAFWCNPISGHATLYWYQQILGQGPKLLIQFQNNGVVDDSQLPKDRFSAERLKGVDSTLKIQPAKLEDSAVYLCASSLTGSTETQYFGPGTRLLVL.

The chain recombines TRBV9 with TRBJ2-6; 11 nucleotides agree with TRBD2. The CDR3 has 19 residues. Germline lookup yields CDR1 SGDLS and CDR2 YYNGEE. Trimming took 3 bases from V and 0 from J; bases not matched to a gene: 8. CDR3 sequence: CASSEGGTSGNSGANVLTF. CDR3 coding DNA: TGTGCCAGCAGCGAGGGTGGGACTAGCGGAAACTCTGGGGCCAACGTCCTGACTTTC.

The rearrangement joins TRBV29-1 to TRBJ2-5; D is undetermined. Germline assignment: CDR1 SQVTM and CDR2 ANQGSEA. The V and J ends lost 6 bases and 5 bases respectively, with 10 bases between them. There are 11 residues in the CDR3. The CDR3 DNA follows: TGCAGCGTGACCCTGGGGGAGACCCAGTACTTC. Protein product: CSVTLGETQYF. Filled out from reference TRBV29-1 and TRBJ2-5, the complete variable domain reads SAVISQKPSRDICQRGTSLTIQCQVDSQVTMMFWYRQQPGQSLTLIATANQGSEATYESGFVIDKFPISRPNLTFSTLTVSNMSPEDSSIYLCSVTLGETQYFGPGTRLLVL.